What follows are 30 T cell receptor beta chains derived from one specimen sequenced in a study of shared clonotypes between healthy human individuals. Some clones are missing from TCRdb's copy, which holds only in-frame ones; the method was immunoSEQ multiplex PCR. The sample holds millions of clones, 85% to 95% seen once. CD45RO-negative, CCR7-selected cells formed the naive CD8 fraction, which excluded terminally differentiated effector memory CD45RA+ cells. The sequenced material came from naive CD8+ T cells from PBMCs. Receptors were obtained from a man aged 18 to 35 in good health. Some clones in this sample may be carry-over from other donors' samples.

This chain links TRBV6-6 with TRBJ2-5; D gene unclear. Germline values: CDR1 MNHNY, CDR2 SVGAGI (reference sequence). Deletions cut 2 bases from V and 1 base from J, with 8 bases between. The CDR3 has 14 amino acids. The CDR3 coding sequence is TGTGCCAGCAGTTACGAGGATTCCCAAGAGACCCAGTACTTC. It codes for CASSYEDSQETQYF.

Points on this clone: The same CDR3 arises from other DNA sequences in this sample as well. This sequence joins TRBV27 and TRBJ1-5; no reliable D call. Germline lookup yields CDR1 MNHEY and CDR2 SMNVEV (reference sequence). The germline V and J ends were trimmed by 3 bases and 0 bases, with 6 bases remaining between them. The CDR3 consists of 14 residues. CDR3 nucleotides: TGTGCCAGCAGTTTCCAAGATAGCAATCAGCCCCAGCATTTT. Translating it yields CASSFQDSNQPQHF.

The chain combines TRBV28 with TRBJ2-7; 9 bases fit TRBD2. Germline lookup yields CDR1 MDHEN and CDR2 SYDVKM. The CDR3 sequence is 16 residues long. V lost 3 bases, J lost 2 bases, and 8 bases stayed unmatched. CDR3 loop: CASSLKLAGVTYEQYF. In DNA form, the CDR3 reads TGTGCCAGCAGTTTGAAGTTAGCGGGAGTAACCTACGAGCAGTACTTC.

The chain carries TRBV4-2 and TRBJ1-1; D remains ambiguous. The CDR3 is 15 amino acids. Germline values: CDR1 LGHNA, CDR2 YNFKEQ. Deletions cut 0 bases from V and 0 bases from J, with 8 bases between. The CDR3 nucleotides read TGTGCCAGCAGCCAAGACCCCGGAATGAACACTGAAGCTTTCTTT. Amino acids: CASSQDPGMNTEAFF.

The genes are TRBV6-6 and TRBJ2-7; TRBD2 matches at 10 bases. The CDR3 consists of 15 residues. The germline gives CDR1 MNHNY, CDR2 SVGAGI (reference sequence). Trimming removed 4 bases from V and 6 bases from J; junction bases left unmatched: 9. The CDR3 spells CASSLGLAGVFEQYF. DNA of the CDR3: TGTGCCAGCAGTTTAGGTCTAGCGGGAGTTTTCGAGCAGTACTTC.

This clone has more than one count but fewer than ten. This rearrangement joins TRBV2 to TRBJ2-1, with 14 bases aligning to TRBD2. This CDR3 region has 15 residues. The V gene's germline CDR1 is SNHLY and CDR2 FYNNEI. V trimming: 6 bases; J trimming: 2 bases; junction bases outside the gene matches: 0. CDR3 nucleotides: TGTGCCAGCAGGGGACTAGCGGGAGCCTACAATGAGCAGTTCTTC. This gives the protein CASRGLAGAYNEQFF. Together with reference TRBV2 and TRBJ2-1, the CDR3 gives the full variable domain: EPEVTQTPSHQVTQMGQEVILRCVPISNHLYFYWYRQILGQKVEFLVSFYNNEISEKSEIFDDQFSVERPDGSNFTLKIRSTKLEDSAMYFCASRGLAGAYNEQFFGPGTRLTVL.

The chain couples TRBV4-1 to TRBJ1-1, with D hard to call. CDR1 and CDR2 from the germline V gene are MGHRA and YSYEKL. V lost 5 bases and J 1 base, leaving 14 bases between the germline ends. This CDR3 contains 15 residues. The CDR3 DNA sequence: TGCGCCAGCAGCGCAACGTCCACTTCGAACACTGAAGCTTTCTTT. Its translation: CASSATSTSNTEAFF.

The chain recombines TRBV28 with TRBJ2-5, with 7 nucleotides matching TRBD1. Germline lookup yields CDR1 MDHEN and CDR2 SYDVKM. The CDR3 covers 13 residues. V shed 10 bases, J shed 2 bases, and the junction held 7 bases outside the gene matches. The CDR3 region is CATSGQNQETQYF. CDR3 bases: TGTGCCACCTCGGGACAGAATCAAGAGACCCAGTACTTC.

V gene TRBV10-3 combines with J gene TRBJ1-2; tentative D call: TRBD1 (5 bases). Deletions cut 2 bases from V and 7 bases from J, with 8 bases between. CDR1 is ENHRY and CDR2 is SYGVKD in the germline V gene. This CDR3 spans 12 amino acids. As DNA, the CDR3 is TGTGCCATCAGTGAGCAAGGGGTTGGCTACACCTTC. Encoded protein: CAISEQGVGYTF.

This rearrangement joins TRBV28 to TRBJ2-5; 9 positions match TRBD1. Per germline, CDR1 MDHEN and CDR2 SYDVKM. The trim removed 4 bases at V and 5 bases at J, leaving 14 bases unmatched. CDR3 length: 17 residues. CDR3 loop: CASSSTRQGVLRETQYF. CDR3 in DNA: TGTGCCAGCAGTTCCACGCGACAGGGGGTCCTAAGGGAGACCCAGTACTTC.

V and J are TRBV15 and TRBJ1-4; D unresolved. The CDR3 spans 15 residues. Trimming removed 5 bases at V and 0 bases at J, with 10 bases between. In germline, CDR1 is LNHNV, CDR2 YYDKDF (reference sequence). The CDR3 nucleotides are TGTGCCACCAGCGAATGGGAGGCAACTAATGAAAAACTGTTTTTT. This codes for CATSEWEATNEKLFF.

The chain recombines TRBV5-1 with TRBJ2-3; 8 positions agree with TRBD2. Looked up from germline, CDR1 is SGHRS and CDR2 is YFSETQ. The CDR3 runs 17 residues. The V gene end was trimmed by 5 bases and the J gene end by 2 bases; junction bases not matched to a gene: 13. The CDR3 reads CASRGGLVVGHTDTQYF. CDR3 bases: TGCGCCAGCAGGGGGGGACTAGTTGTGGGGCACACAGATACGCAGTATTTT.

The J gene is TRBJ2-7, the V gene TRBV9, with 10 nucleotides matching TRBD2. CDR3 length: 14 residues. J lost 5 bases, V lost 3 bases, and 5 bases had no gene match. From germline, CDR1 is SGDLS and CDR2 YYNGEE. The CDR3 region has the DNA TGTGCCAGCAGCGATAGCGGGAGGCCCCACGAGCAGTACTTC. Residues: CASSDSGRPHEQYF.

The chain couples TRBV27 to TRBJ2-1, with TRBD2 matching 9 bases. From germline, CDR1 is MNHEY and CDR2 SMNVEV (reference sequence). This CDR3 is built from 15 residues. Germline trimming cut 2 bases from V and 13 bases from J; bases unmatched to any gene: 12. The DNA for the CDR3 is TGTGCCAGCAGTTTAGGGGTAGGAGCGGGAGGACCCCAGTTCTTC. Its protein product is CASSLGVGAGGPQFF.

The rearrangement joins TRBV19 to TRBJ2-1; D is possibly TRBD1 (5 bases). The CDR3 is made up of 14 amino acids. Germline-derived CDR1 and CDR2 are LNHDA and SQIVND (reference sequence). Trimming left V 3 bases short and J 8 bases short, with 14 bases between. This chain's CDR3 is CASSIRRGAYEQFF. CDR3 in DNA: TGTGCCAGTAGTATCAGACGTGGGGCTTATGAGCAGTTCTTC.

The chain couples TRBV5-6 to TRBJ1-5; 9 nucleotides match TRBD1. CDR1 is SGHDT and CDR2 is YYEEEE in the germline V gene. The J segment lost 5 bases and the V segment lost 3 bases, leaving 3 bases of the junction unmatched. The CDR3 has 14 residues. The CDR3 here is CASSYWTGDQPQHF. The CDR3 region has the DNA TGTGCCAGCAGCTATTGGACAGGGGATCAGCCCCAGCATTTT.

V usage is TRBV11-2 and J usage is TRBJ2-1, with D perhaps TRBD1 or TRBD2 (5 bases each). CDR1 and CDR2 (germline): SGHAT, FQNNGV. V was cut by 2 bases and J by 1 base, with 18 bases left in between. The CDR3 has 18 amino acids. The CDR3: CASSLTRGRGRSYNEQFF. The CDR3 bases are TGTGCCAGCAGCTTAACAAGGGGCCGGGGTCGATCCTACAATGAGCAGTTCTTC.

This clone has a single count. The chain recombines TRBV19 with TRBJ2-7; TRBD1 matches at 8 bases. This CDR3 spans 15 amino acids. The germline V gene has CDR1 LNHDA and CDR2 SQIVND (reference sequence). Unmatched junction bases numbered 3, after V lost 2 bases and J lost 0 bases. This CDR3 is CASSISGGGSYEQYF. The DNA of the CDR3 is TGTGCCAGTAGTATATCAGGGGGCGGCTCCTACGAGCAGTACTTC.

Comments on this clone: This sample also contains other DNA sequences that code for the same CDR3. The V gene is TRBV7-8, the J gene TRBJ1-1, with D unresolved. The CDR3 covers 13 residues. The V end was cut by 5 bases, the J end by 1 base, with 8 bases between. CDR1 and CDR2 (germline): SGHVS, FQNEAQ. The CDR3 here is CASSLRRNTEAFF. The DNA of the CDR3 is TGTGCCAGCAGCCTTCGGAGGAACACTGAAGCTTTCTTT.

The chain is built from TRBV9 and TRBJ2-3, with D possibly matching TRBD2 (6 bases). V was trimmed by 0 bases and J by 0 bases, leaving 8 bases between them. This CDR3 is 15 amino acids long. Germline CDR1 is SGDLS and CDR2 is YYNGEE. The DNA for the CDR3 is TGTGCCAGCAGCGTAGTAGGGACTAGCACAGATACGCAGTATTTT. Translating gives CASSVVGTSTDTQYF.

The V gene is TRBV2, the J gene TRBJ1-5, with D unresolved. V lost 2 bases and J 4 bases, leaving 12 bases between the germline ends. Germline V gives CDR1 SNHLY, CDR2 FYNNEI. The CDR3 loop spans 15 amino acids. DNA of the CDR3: TGTGCCAGCAGTGAACTGATACTGTATAATCAGCCCCAGCATTTT. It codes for CASSELILYNQPQHF.

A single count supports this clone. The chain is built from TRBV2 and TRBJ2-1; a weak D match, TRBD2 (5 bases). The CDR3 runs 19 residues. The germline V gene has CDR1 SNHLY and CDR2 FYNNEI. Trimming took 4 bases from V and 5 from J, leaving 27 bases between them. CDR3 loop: CASSAHSADPGLHDNEQFF. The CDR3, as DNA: TGTGCCAGCAGTGCCCATAGCGCGGACCCCGGGCTGCACGACAATGAGCAGTTCTTC.

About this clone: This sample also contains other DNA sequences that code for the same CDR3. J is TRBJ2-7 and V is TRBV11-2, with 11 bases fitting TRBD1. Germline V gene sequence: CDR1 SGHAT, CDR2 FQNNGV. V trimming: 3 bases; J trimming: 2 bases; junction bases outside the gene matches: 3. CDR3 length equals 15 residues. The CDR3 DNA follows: TGTGCCAGCAGCTTCGGGACAGGGGGAACCTACGAGCAGTACTTC. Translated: CASSFGTGGTYEQYF.

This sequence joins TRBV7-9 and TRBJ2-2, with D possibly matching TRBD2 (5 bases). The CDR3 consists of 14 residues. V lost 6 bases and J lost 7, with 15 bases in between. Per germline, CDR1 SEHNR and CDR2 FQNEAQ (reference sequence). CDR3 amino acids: CASRNTSAVGELFF. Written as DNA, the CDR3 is TGTGCCAGCAGGAACACTAGTGCGGTCGGGGAGCTGTTTTTT.

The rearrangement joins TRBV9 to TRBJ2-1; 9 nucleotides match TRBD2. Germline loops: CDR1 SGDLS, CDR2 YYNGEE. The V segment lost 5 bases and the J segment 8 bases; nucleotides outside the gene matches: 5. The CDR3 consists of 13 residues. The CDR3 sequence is CASSSGSGDEQFF. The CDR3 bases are TGTGCCAGCAGTAGCGGGAGTGGCGATGAGCAGTTCTTC.

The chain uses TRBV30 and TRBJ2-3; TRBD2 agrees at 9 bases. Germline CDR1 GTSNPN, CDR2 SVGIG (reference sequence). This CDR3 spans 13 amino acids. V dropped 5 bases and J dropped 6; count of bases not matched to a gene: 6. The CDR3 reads CAWSAGGPDTQYF. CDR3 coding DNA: TGTGCCTGGTCTGCGGGAGGGCCCGATACGCAGTATTTT.

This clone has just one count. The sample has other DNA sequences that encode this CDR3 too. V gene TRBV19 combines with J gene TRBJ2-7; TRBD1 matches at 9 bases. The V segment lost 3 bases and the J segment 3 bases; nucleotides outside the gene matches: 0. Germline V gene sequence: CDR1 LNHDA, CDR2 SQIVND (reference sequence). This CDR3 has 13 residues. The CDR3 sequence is CASSMGQGYEQYF. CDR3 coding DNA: TGTGCCAGTAGTATGGGACAGGGCTACGAGCAGTACTTC.

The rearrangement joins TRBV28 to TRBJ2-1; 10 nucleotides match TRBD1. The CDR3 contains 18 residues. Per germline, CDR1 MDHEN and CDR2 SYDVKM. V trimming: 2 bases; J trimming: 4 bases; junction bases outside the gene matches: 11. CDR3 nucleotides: TGTGCCAGCAGTTTAGAGAGTACTGGGACAGGGGAGTACAATGAGCAGTTCTTC. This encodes CASSLESTGTGEYNEQFF. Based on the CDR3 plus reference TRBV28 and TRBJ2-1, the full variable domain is DVKVTQSSRYLVKRTGEKVFLECVQDMDHENMFWYRQDPGLGLRLIYFSYDVKMKEKGDIPEGYSVSREKKERFSLILESASTNQTSMYLCASSLESTGTGEYNEQFFGPGTRLTVL.

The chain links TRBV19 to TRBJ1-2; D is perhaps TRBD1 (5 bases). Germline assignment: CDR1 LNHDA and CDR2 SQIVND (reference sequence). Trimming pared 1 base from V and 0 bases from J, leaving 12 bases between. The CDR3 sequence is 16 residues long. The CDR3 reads CASSIAQGPSNYGYTF. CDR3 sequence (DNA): TGTGCCAGTAGTATAGCCCAGGGACCTTCTAACTATGGCTACACCTTC.

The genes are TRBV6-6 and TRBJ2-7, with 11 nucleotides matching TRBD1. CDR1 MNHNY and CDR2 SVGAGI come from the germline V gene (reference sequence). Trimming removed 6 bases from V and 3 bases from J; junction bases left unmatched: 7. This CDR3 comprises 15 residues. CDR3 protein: CASSPPGQGVYEQYF. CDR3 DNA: TGTGCCAGCAGCCCCCCGGGACAGGGGGTCTACGAGCAGTACTTC.